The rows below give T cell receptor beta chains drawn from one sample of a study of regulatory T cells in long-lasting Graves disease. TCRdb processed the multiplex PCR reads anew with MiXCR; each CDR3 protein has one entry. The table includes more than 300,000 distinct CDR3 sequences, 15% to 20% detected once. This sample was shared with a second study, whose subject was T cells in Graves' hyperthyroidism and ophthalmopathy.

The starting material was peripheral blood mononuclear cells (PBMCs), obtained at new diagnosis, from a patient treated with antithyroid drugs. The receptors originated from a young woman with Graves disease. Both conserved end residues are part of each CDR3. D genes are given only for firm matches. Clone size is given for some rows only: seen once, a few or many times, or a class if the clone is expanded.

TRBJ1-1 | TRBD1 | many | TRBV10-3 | CAISAYRGDLNTEAFF | TGTGCCATCAGTGCATACAGGGGAGACCTGAACACTGAAGCTTTCTTT
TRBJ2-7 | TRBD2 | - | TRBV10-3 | CAISESGTSKAYEQYF | TGTGCCATCAGTGAGTCGGGGACTAGCAAAGCCTACGAGCAGTACTTC
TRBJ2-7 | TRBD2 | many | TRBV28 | CASSSIFSGNNYEQYF | TGTGCCAGCAGTTCAATTTTTAGCGGGAACAACTACGAGCAGTACTTC
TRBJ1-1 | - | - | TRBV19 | CASSWAQDEAFF | TGTGCCAGTAGTTGGGCACAAGATGAAGCTTTCTTT
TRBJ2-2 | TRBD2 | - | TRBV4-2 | CASSQERASGTNTGELFF | TGTGCCAGCAGCCAAGAACGGGCTAGCGGGACTAACACCGGGGAGCTGTTTTTT
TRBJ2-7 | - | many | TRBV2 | CASTNLGGANEQYF | TGTGCCAGCACCAATCTCGGAGGGGCGAACGAGCAGTACTTC
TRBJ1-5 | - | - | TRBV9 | CASSTQGTSNQPQHF | TGTGCCAGCAGCACACAGGGTACCAGCAATCAGCCCCAGCATTTT
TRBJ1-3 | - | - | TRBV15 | CATSRPPGNTIYF | TGTGCCACCAGCAGGCCACCGGGAAACACCATATATTTT
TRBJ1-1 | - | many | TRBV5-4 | CASSLGGNYNTEAFF | TGTGCCAGCAGCTTGGGAGGGAACTATAACACTGAAGCTTTCTTT
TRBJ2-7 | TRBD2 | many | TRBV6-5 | CASSYSVRLAGASEQYF | TGTGCCAGCAGTTACTCCGTGAGGCTAGCGGGAGCGAGCGAGCAGTACTTC
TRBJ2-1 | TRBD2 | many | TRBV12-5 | CASSGGGLNEQFF | TGTGCTAGTAGCGGGGGAGGTCTCAATGAGCAGTTCTTC
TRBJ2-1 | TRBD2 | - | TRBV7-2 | CASSSKLAGAYNEQFF | TGTGCCAGCAGCTCAAAACTAGCGGGGGCCTACAATGAGCAGTTCTTC
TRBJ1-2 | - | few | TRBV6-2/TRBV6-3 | CASGSPWDYGYTF | TGTGCCTCGGGGTCCCCCTGGGACTATGGCTACACCTTC
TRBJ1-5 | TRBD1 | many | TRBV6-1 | CASSPHQGAGNQPQHF | TGTGCCAGCAGTCCACACCAGGGGGCCGGCAATCAGCCCCAGCATTTT
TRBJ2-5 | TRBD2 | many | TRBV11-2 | CASSLVFRGGDQETQYF | TGTGCCAGCAGCTTAGTATTTCGCGGGGGGGACCAAGAGACCCAGTACTTC
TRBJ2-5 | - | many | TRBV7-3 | CASSPQGGETQYF | TGTGCCAGCAGCCCGCAGGGGGGAGAGACCCAGTACTTC
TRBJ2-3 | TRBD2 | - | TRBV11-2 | CASSRTSGGPDTQYF | TGTGCCAGCAGCCGGACTAGCGGGGGCCCAGATACGCAGTATTTT
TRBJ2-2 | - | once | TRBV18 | CASSPLRTQNTGELFF | TGTGCCAGCTCACCACTGAGGACACAGAACACCGGGGAGCTGTTTTTT
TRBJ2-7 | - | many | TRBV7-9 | CASSPDPGPYEQYF | TGTGCCAGCAGCCCAGATCCGGGGCCCTACGAGCAGTACTTC